This is a list of T cell receptor beta chains from one sample in a study of control samples from healthy donors and cancer patients. Assay: immunoSEQ multiplex PCR; the TCRdb copy retains only in-frame clones and omits some. The sample has 120,000 or so clones, around 86% seen once. Sequencing was performed on blood. The receptors were gathered from a man in his forties or fifties in good health. Both conserved end residues are part of each CDR3. A D gene is named only where the DNA matches it firmly. Clone size appears in some rows only: once, few, many, or a class for an expanded clone.

d_call j_call v_call clone_size cdr3_aa cdr3_nt
- TRBJ1-1 TRBV2 - CASSTTASTEAFF TGTGCCAGCAGTACGACAGCTAGCACTGAAGCTTTCTTT
- TRBJ1-6 TRBV6-6 - CASSSTGSSYNSPLHF TGTGCCAGCAGTTCGACAGGTAGCTCCTATAATTCACCCCTCCACTTT
- TRBJ1-2 TRBV4-3 - CASSQDRPKDYGYTF TGCGCCAGCAGCCAAGATCGGCCGAAAGACTATGGCTACACCTTC
- TRBJ1-6 TRBV4-3 - CASSQDFGGYNSPLHF TGCGCCAGCAGCCAAGATTTCGGGGGCTATAATTCACCCCTCCACTTT
- TRBJ2-2 TRBV7-3 once CASSLLQAGELFF TGTGCCAGCAGCTTATTACAGGCCGGGGAGCTGTTTTTT
TRBD2 TRBJ2-3 TRBV5-1 - CASRSGLARTDTQYF TGCGCCAGCAGATCGGGACTAGCGCGCACAGATACGCAGTATTTT
- TRBJ2-5 TRBV3-1/TRBV3-2 - CASSPAGGRETQYF TGTGCCAGCAGCCCGGCCGGGGGGCGAGAGACCCAGTACTTC
- TRBJ2-1 TRBV19 - CASSIAAGNYNEQFF TGTGCCAGTAGTATAGCGGCAGGGAACTACAATGAGCAGTTCTTC
- TRBJ1-1 TRBV6-4 - CASSQTGHTEAFF TGTGCCAGCAGTCAGACAGGACACACTGAAGCTTTCTTT
- TRBJ1-5 TRBV25-1 - CASSGSNQPQHF TGTGCCAGCAGCGGAAGCAATCAGCCCCAGCATTTT
- TRBJ1-6 TRBV6-5 - CASILGSDNSPLHF -
- TRBJ1-1 TRBV5-1 medium-sized CASSLMDTMNTEAFF TGCGCCAGCAGCTTGATGGACACCATGAACACTGAAGCTTTCTTT
TRBD1 TRBJ1-2 TRBV7-2 - CASSSLSPGQGGYGYTF TGTGCCAGCAGCTCCCTGAGCCCGGGACAGGGTGGCTATGGCTACACCTTC
TRBD1 TRBJ2-7 TRBV11-3 - CASSLASGQGADEQYF TGTGCCAGCAGCTTAGCTTCGGGACAGGGGGCCGACGAGCAGTACTTC
TRBD1 TRBJ1-5 TRBV24-1 - CATSDRDRSHSNQPQHF TGTGCCACCAGTGACCGGGACAGGTCTCATAGCAATCAGCCCCAGCATTTT
- TRBJ2-2 TRBV2 once CASINGGATGELFF TGTGCCAGCATCAATGGGGGTGCGACCGGGGAGCTGTTTTTT
TRBD1 TRBJ2-2 TRBV11-3 few CASSPRDRGLSRNTGELFF TGTGCCAGCAGCCCCCGGGACAGGGGCCTTTCACGGAACACCGGGGAGCTGTTTTTT
- TRBJ2-1 TRBV3-1/TRBV3-2 - CASSQRSNEQFF TGTGCCAGCAGCCAGAGATCCAATGAGCAGTTCTTC
TRBD1 TRBJ1-1 TRBV7-2 - CASSSWDRVMAFF TGTGCCAGCAGCAGCTGGGACAGGGTGATGGCTTTCTTT
- TRBJ2-2 TRBV7-3 - CASSLSRTGELFF TGTGCCAGCAGCTTATCCCGGACCGGGGAGCTGTTTTTT
- TRBJ1-2 TRBV5-6 - CASSFRGGQNYGYTF TGTGCCAGCAGCTTTAGGGGGGGACAAAACTATGGCTACACCTTC
- TRBJ2-2 TRBV7-2 - CASRPPIVSGELFF TGTGCCAGCAGGCCTCCGATCGTGTCCGGGGAGCTGTTTTTT
TRBD1 TRBJ1-4 TRBV3-1/TRBV3-2 many CASSPRFGTGDEKLFF TGTGCCAGCAGCCCCAGATTCGGGACAGGGGATGAAAAACTGTTTTTT
- TRBJ1-1 TRBV7-9 - CASSLVGLNTEAFF TGTGCCAGCAGCTTAGTTGGCTTGAACACTGAAGCTTTCTTT
- TRBJ2-1 TRBV19 - CASSRGGFYNEQFF TGTGCCAGTAGTAGGGGGGGCTTCTACAATGAGCAGTTCTTC
- TRBJ1-5 TRBV6-1 - CASTRHDNQPQHF TGTGCCAGCACCAGACACGACAATCAGCCCCAGCATTTT
- TRBJ1-3 TRBV7-3 - CASSFGRSYSGNTIYF TGTGCCAGCAGCTTCGGCCGCTCATACTCTGGAAACACCATATATTTT
TRBD1 TRBJ2-7 TRBV7-9 few CGVGQDYEQYF TGTGGGGTGGGACAGGACTACGAGCAGTACTTC
TRBD1 TRBJ1-1 TRBV7-3 - CASSPATGHPEAFF TGTGCCAGCAGCCCAGCGACAGGGCACCCTGAAGCTTTCTTT
- TRBJ2-5 TRBV14 - CASSQDPRFSAQYF TGTGCCAGCAGCCAAGATCCCCGTTTCAGTGCCCAGTACTTC
- TRBJ1-5 TRBV2 - CASSGDNQPQHF TGTGCCAGCAGTGGGGATAATCAGCCCCAGCATTTT
TRBD1 TRBJ1-4 TRBV7-9 - CASSSRQGALNEKLFF TGTGCCAGCAGCTCCAGACAGGGGGCCCTTAATGAAAAACTGTTTTTT
- TRBJ2-5 TRBV10-3 once CAISAPGTQETQYF TGTGCCATCAGTGCCCCTGGGACACAAGAGACCCAGTACTTC
- TRBJ2-5 TRBV5-1 - CASSGGAQETQYF TGCGCCAGCAGCGGGGGGGCGCAAGAGACCCAGTACTTC